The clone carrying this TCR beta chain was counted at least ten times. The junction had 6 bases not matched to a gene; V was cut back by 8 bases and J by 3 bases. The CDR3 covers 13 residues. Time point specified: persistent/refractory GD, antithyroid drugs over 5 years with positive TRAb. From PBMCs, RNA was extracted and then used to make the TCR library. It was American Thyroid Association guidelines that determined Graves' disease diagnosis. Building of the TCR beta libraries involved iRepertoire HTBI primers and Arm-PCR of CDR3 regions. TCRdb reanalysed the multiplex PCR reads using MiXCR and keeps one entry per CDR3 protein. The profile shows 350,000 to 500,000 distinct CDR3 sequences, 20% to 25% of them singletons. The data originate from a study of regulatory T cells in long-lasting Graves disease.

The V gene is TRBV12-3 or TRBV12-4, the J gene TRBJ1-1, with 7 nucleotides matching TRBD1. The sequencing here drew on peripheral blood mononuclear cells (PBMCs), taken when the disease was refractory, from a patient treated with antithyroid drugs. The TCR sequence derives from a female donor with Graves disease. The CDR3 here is CASGFGQDTEAFF. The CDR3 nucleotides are TGTGCCAGCGGCTTTGGACAGGACACTGAAGCTTTCTTT.